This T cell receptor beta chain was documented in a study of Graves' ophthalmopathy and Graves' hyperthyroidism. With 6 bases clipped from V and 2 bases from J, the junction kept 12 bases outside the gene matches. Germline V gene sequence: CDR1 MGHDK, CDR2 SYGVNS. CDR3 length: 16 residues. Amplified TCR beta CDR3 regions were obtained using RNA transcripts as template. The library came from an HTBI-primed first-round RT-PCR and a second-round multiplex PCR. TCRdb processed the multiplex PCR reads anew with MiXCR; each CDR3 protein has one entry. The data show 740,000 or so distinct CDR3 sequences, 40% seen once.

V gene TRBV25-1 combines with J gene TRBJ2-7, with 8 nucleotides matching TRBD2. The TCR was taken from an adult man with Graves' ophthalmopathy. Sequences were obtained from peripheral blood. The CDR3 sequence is CASSDQAGALTYEQYF. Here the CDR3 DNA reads TGTGCCAGCAGCGATCAAGCGGGGGCATTGACCTACGAGCAGTACTTC.